A single sample gave rise to the 27 T cell receptor beta chains below, sequenced in a study of regulatory T cells in long-lasting Graves disease. Time point denoted: newly diagnosed GD, antithyroid drugs for less than 3 months. PBMCs provided the RNA from which the TCR library was made. Library construction for TCR beta used iRepertoire HTBI primers and Arm-PCR of CDR3 regions. MiXCR, applied by TCRdb to the multiplex PCR reads, yields one record per CDR3 protein. This repertoire shows 350,000 to 500,000 distinct CDR3 sequences, 16% found once; its top ten account for 23%. These same records also appear under a second study, on T cells in Graves' hyperthyroidism and ophthalmopathy.

The sequencing used peripheral blood mononuclear cells (PBMCs), collected at new diagnosis, from a patient treated with antithyroid drugs. These receptors all come from a woman aged 18-30 years with Graves disease.

In this sample, this clonotype turned up many times. The genes are TRBV28 and TRBJ1-5; 7 bases agree with TRBD1. The CDR3 extends over 13 amino acids. The germline CDR1 and CDR2 sequences are MDHEN and SYDVKM. Unmatched junction bases numbered 6, after V lost 6 bases and J lost 7 bases. CDR3 amino acids: CASSQGQFQPQHF. The CDR3 DNA sequence: TGTGCCAGCAGCCAGGGACAGTTCCAGCCCCAGCATTTT.

This clonotype was seen only a few times. V gene TRBV5-1 combines with J gene TRBJ2-1, with TRBD1 matching 10 bases. Germline V gene lookup returns CDR1 SGHRS and CDR2 YFSETQ. Trimming at V came to 0 bases and at J to 6 bases, leaving 3 bases not matched to a gene. This CDR3 region has 15 residues. CDR3 sequence: CASSLVTGGVNEQFF. The CDR3 DNA reads TGCGCCAGCAGCTTGGTGACAGGGGGCGTCAATGAGCAGTTCTTC.

The chain recombines TRBV5-1 with TRBJ2-2, with TRBD2 matching over 9 bases. After removal of 1 base from V and 4 bases from J, the junction contained 5 bases not matched to a gene. Germline lookup yields CDR1 SGHRS and CDR2 YFSETQ. The CDR3 has 16 amino acids. Written as DNA, the CDR3 is TGCGCCAGCAGCTTGTCGGCTAGCGGGATCACCGGGGAGCTGTTTTTT. It translates to CASSLSASGITGELFF. The full variable domain, in which reference TRBV5-1 and TRBJ2-2 provide the parts outside the CDR3, is KAGVTQTPRYLIKTRGQQVTLSCSPISGHRSVSWYQQTPGQGLQFLFEYFSETQRNKGNFPGRFSGRQFSNSRSEMNVSTLELGDSALYLCASSLSASGITGELFFGEGSRLTVL.

This clonotype occurred many times. The chain recombines TRBV6-5 with TRBJ2-6; D gene ambiguous. Trimming removed 0 bases at V and 4 bases at J, with 7 bases between. The V gene's germline CDR1 is MNHEY and CDR2 SVGAGI. The CDR3 has 15 residues. Here the CDR3 reads CASSYSLGGANVLTF. Written as DNA, the CDR3 is TGTGCCAGCAGTTACTCGTTGGGAGGGGCCAACGTCCTGACTTTC.

The rearrangement links TRBV28 to TRBJ1-4; perhaps TRBD1 as D (6 bases). V lost 3 bases and J lost 12, with 14 bases in between. The CDR3 covers 13 residues. CDR1 and CDR2 (germline): MDHEN, SYDVKM. The CDR3 region has the DNA TGTGCCAGCAGTTTGGGGACGGGGGGGCAACTGTTTTTT. Amino acids: CASSLGTGGQLFF.

This clonotype was detected many times. A junction boundary mismatches the germline segment, possibly from a read error. The chain recombines TRBV6-2 or TRBV6-3 with TRBJ2-3; D is ambiguous. Germline V lookup: CDR1 MNHEY, CDR2 SVGEGT. The CDR3 is made up of 11 amino acids. The CDR3 nucleotides are TGTGCCAGCAGAGGAACGAATACACAGTATTTT. Translating it yields CASRGTNTQYF.

This clonotype showed up just a few times. The chain recombines TRBV29-1 with TRBJ2-3, with TRBD2 matching 10 bases. V lost 3 bases to trimming and J lost 1 base; unmatched junction nucleotides: 4. The CDR3 runs 15 residues. Germline V gene lookup returns CDR1 SQVTM and CDR2 ANQGSEA. In nucleotides, the CDR3 is TGCAGCGTTGAGCATCTAGCGGGAGGCACAGATACGCAGTATTTT. It specifies CSVEHLAGGTDTQYF.

The chain's CDR3 is CASSQDRYEQYF. CDR3 coding DNA: TGTGCCAGCAGCCAAGATAGGTACGAGCAGTACTTC. This chain links TRBV4-2 with TRBJ2-7; D gene ambiguous. CDR3 length: 12 residues. With 0 bases removed from V and 4 bases from J, the gap between germline ends came to 4 bases. Germline V CDR1 and CDR2: LGHNA, YNFKEQ.

The table lists this clonotype with many counts. The V call is TRBV14, the J call TRBJ2-1; no firm D call. The CDR3 is 14 amino acids. The ends were cut back, 0 bases at V and 3 bases at J, with 6 bases in the middle. Germline CDR1 is SGHDN and CDR2 is FVKESK. The CDR3 coding sequence is TGTGCCAGCAGCCAAGACGCGTTCTACAATGAGCAGTTCTTC. Its translation is CASSQDAFYNEQFF.

J is TRBJ2-4 and V is TRBV29-1, with D tentatively TRBD1 or TRBD2 (7 bases each). The V end was cut by 4 bases, the J end by 15 bases, with 19 bases between. This CDR3 comprises 12 residues. Germline CDR1 and CDR2: SQVTM and ANQGSEA. The CDR3 nucleotides are TGCAGCGTTGGGGGGGGACAGTCGGGCTTGTACTTC. Translated, it gives CSVGGGQSGLYF. Drawing the rest from reference TRBV29-1 and TRBJ2-4, the complete variable domain is SAVISQKPSRDICQRGTSLTIQCQVDSQVTMMFWYRQQPGQSLTLIATANQGSEATYESGFVIDKFPISRPNLTFSTLTVSNMSPEDSSIYLCSVGGGQSGLYFGAGTRLSVL.

This clonotype was detected only a few times. V and J are TRBV7-9 and TRBJ2-1, with TRBD1 as a possible D gene (5 bases). Germline CDR1 reads SEHNR; CDR2 reads FQNEAQ (reference sequence). V was pared by 4 bases and J by 3 bases, with 13 bases between. The CDR3 contains 15 residues. CDR3 sequence reads: CASSSQVVSYNEQFF. The CDR3 DNA reads as TGTGCCAGCAGCTCACAGGTAGTTAGCTACAATGAGCAGTTCTTC.

The V gene is TRBV20-1, the J gene TRBJ1-2, with 10 bases lining up with TRBD1. The V and J ends lost 6 bases and 1 base, in that order; junction bases with no gene match: 11. From germline, CDR1 is DFQATT and CDR2 SNEGSKA (reference sequence). The CDR3 sequence is 16 residues long. This chain's CDR3 is CSAADRGKIFNYGYTF. CDR3 coding DNA: TGCAGTGCCGCGGACAGGGGGAAAATATTTAACTATGGCTACACCTTC.

This clonotype was counted ten times or more. J is TRBJ1-1 and V is TRBV18; 8 nucleotides agree with TRBD1. Germline CDR1 KGHSH, CDR2 LQKENI. The CDR3 sequence is 16 residues long. After removal of 0 bases from V and 2 bases from J, the junction contained 5 bases not matched to a gene. CDR3 sequence: CASSPPQGARNTEAFF. In DNA form, the CDR3 reads TGTGCCAGCTCACCACCGCAGGGGGCGCGAAACACTGAAGCTTTCTTT. The variable domain in full, completed from reference TRBV18 and TRBJ1-1, reads NAGVMQNPRHLVRRRGQEARLRCSPMKGHSHVYWYRQLPEEGLKFMVYLQKENIIDESGMPKERFSAEFPKEGPSILRIQQVVRGDSAAYFCASSPPQGARNTEAFFGQGTRLTVV.

This clonotype was seen many times. The V and J genes are TRBV7-2 and TRBJ2-7, with D tentatively TRBD1 (6 bases). The germline V gene encodes CDR1 SGHTA and CDR2 FQGNSA. The CDR3 length is 15 residues. V lost 5 bases and J 1 base, leaving 15 bases between the germline ends. The DNA of the CDR3 is TGTGCCAGCAGCCTTTTCGGACAGATTTCCTACGAGCAGTACTTC. Its translation: CASSLFGQISYEQYF.

As concerns this clonotype: This sequence may be a read error, since a much larger clone differs from it by one base. This CDR3 is missing its conserved last phenylalanine or tryptophan, likely due to a read error. In DNA, the CDR3 is TGCGCCAGCAGCCAAGTGGCGGGAGGGCCCCTCAATGAGCAGTTCCTC. Translated: CASSQVAGGPLNEQFL. The chain uses TRBV4-3 and TRBJ2-1, with 9 bases aligning to TRBD2. Unmatched junction bases numbered 7, after V lost 1 base and J lost 6 bases. The germline gives CDR1 LGHNA, CDR2 YSLEER. The CDR3 runs to 16 residues.

The CDR3 region has the DNA TGTGCCAGTAGTATTGGGACTAGCGGAAGGGAGACCCAGTACTTC. It yields the protein CASSIGTSGRETQYF. This sequence joins TRBV19 and TRBJ2-5; 11 bases agree with TRBD2. The germline V gene encodes CDR1 LNHDA and CDR2 SQIVND (reference sequence). The ends lost 3 bases at V and 5 bases at J; junction bases unmatched: 5. The CDR3 has 15 residues. The full variable domain, in which reference TRBV19 and TRBJ2-5 provide the parts outside the CDR3, is DGGITQSPKYLFRKEGQNVTLSCEQNLNHDAMYWYRQDPGQGLRLIYYSQIVNDFQKGDIAEGYSVSREKKESFPLTVTSAQKNPTAFYLCASSIGTSGRETQYFGPGTRLLVL.

This clonotype was observed at least ten times. The chain links TRBV3-1 to TRBJ1-4, with D hard to call. The CDR3 contains 12 residues. Trimming pared 1 base from V and 7 bases from J, leaving 4 bases between. From germline, CDR1 is LGHDT and CDR2 YNNKEL (reference sequence). CDR3 loop: CASSQAGEKLFF. Written as DNA, the CDR3 is TGTGCCAGCAGCCAAGCCGGTGAAAAACTGTTTTTT.

The CDR3 DNA reads TGTGCCAGCCTCAGGGTACCGGCGAACACCGGGGAGCTGTTTTTT. Amino acids: CASLRVPANTGELFF. The chain employs TRBV28 and TRBJ2-2, with a tentative D call TRBD1 (5 bases). Trimming took off 8 bases at V and 0 bases at J, with 13 bases between the two ends. The CDR3 runs 15 residues. CDR1 is MDHEN, CDR2 SYDVKM, per germline.

This clonotype was observed at least ten times. This sequence joins TRBV12-3 or TRBV12-4 and TRBJ2-3; no firm D call. V was trimmed by 2 bases and J by 6 bases, leaving 6 bases between them. The CDR3 runs to 12 residues. The DNA of the CDR3 is TGTGCCAGCAGTTTAATCCAGGATACGCAGTATTTT. Amino acids: CASSLIQDTQYF.

This clonotype was found many times. The CDR3 nucleotides are TGCAGTGCTAGGGAAACCTACGAGCAGTACTTC. Protein: CSARETYEQYF. The genes are TRBV20-1 and TRBJ2-7; D unclear. Germline CDR1 reads DFQATT; CDR2 reads SNEGSKA (reference sequence). The CDR3 consists of 11 residues. The ends were cut back, 3 bases at V and 2 bases at J, with 5 bases in the middle.

The chain couples TRBV18 to TRBJ2-7, with a weak D call TRBD1 (6 bases). V was cut by 6 bases and J by 3 bases, with 12 bases left in between. The CDR3 covers 13 residues. Looked up from germline, CDR1 is KGHSH and CDR2 is LQKENI. The CDR3 is CASSATGSYEQYF. The CDR3 coding sequence is TGTGCCAGCTCGGCTACAGGGAGCTACGAGCAGTACTTC.

A few counts support this clonotype. The chain employs TRBV12-3 or TRBV12-4 and TRBJ2-1; 10 bases align to TRBD1. CDR3 size: 13 residues. The V gene end was trimmed by 6 bases and the J gene end by 12 bases; junction bases not matched to a gene: 8. The CDR3 sequence: CASSRDRGTLQFF. The CDR3 nucleotides read TGTGCCAGCAGCCGGGACAGGGGAACCCTGCAGTTCTTC.

The chain recombines TRBV29-1 with TRBJ1-2; D not certain. Germline-derived CDR1 and CDR2 are SQVTM and ANQGSEA. This CDR3 region has 12 residues. V shed 4 bases and J shed 1 base, with 7 bases lying between them. The CDR3, as DNA: TGCAGCGTTGCCGGGAGTAACTATGGCTACACCTTC. It yields the protein CSVAGSNYGYTF.

CDR3 in DNA: TGTGCCAGCAGTGACTCAGGAGAGGCGGGAGCCTATGGCTACACCTTC. Its translation: CASSDSGEAGAYGYTF. The chain combines TRBV6-4 with TRBJ1-2; the D is unclear. The ends were cut back, 0 bases at V and 4 bases at J, with 15 bases in the middle. The CDR3 has 16 amino acids. The germline gives CDR1 MRHNA, CDR2 SNTAGT.

This clonotype has a count of ten or more. The V call is TRBV30, the J call TRBJ2-3, with 7 bases lining up with TRBD2. The CDR3 extends over 12 amino acids. Germline V gene lookup returns CDR1 GTSNPN and CDR2 SVGIG (reference sequence). Trimming took 7 bases from V and 6 from J; bases not matched to a gene: 7. Here the CDR3 reads CALKGGADTQYF. The CDR3 DNA follows: TGTGCCTTGAAGGGAGGGGCCGATACGCAGTATTTT. Supplemented by reference TRBV30 and TRBJ2-3, the full variable domain reads SQTIHQWPATLVQPVGSPLSLECTVEGTSNPNLYWYRQAAGRGLQLLFYSVGIGQISSEVPQNLSASRPQDRQFILSSKKLLLSDSGFYLCALKGGADTQYFGPGTRLTVL.

The gene calls are TRBV6-1 and TRBJ2-3; 12 bases line up with TRBD2. Germline trimming cut 3 bases from V and 5 bases from J; bases unmatched to any gene: 12. The V gene's germline CDR1 is MNHNS and CDR2 SASEGT. This CDR3 has 18 amino acids. CDR3 DNA: TGTGCCAGCAGTGATTATACAGGACTAGCGGGACAGGGAGATACGCAGTATTTT. Translated: CASSDYTGLAGQGDTQYF.

There are a few counts of this clonotype. This chain joins TRBV6-5 and TRBJ2-1, with 15 bases lining up with TRBD2. The CDR3 has 20 amino acids. Germline trimming cut 4 bases from V and 1 base from J; bases unmatched to any gene: 11. Germline V lookup: CDR1 MNHEY, CDR2 SVGAGI. In DNA, the CDR3 is TGTGCCAGCAGTTTGGGACTAGCGGGAGGAGGAGGTTCTTCCTACAATGAGCAGTTCTTC. This codes for CASSLGLAGGGGSSYNEQFF.